A single sample gave rise to the 4 T cell receptor beta chains below, sequenced in a study of early stage breast cancer tumors. Produced via immunoSEQ multiplex PCR; TCRdb's table is partial and in-frame only. The sample carries tens of thousands of clones, over 70% recorded once. The material sequenced was blood. These receptors were taken from a middle-aged person with breast cancer.

The J gene is TRBJ2-3, the V gene TRBV7-3, with 13 bases matching TRBD2. Germline CDR1 is SGHTA and CDR2 is FQGTGA. This CDR3 region has 16 residues. V gave up 5 bases and J gave up 3 bases; unmatched junction bases: 5. The CDR3 loop reads CASSRPTSGRTDTQYF. The CDR3 nucleotides read TGTGCCAGCAGCCGACCGACTAGCGGGAGGACAGATACGCAGTATTTT.

This clone was picked up a small number of times. The chain has TRBV5-1 and TRBJ2-1, with D possibly being TRBD1 (5 bases). V lost 4 bases, J lost 8 bases, and 16 bases lay in between. This CDR3 region has 14 residues. CDR1 and CDR2 (germline): SGHRS, YFSETQ. The CDR3 nucleotides read TGCGCCAGCAGCCCGCAGGGTTCGGGCGATGAGCAGTTCTTC. Its protein product is CASSPQGSGDEQFF.

This clone was seen a handful of times. The genes are TRBV4-2 and TRBJ2-2, with TRBD2 matching over 7 bases. This CDR3 spans 16 amino acids. J gave up 3 bases and V 1 base, and 5 bases lay outside the gene matches. CDR1 and CDR2 (germline): LGHNA, YNFKEQ. The CDR3 nucleotides are TGTGCCAGCAGCCAAGTGGGGAGGGCCGACACCGGGGAGCTGTTTTTT. This codes for CASSQVGRADTGELFF.

A few counts support this clone. The chain links TRBV9 to TRBJ1-1; D ambiguous. CDR1 is SGDLS, CDR2 YYNGEE, per germline. V lost 4 bases and J lost 1, with 8 bases in between. The CDR3 sequence is 13 residues long. CDR3 residues: CASSRTGNTEAFF. In DNA form, the CDR3 reads TGTGCCAGCAGCCGGACTGGGAACACTGAAGCTTTCTTT. Full variable domain (rest looked up from reference TRBV9 and TRBJ1-1): DSGVTQTPKHLITATGQRVTLRCSPRSGDLSVYWYQQSLDQGLQFLIQYYNGEERAKGNILERFSAQQFPDLHSELNLSSLELGDSALYFCASSRTGNTEAFFGQGTRLTVV.